This TCR beta chain stems from a study of blood T cell repertoires in COVID-19. The participants were between about 18 and 90 years old and came from under 25 US areas. The protocol was immunoSEQ multiplex PCR, while the TCRdb copy is restricted to in-frame clones and leaves out a portion. The sample records 300,000 to 500,000 clones, roughly 90% being singletons. The trim removed 5 bases at V and 2 bases at J, leaving 9 bases unmatched. Germline lookup yields CDR1 KGHSH and CDR2 LQKENI. This CDR3 comprises 16 residues. The chain employs TRBV18 and TRBJ1-3; 7 bases map to TRBD1. The sample was PBMCs or T cells enriched from blood (not recorded which). The TCR comes from a woman aged 35 to 49 with acute COVID-19. CDR3 amino acids: CASSISATGTGNTIYF. The CDR3 region has the DNA TGTGCCAGCTCAATTTCCGCGACAGGGACTGGAAACACCATATATTTT. The full variable domain, completed using reference TRBV18 and TRBJ1-3, is NAGVMQNPRHLVRRRGQEARLRCSPMKGHSHVYWYRQLPEEGLKFMVYLQKENIIDESGMPKERFSAEFPKEGPSILRIQQVVRGDSAAYFCASSISATGTGNTIYFGEGSWLTVV.